This is a list of T cell receptor beta chains from one sample in a study of T cells after yellow fever vaccination. TCRdb passed the 5' RACE reads through MiXCR, listing each CDR3 protein once. In the table there are 300,000 to 400,000 distinct CDR3 sequences, about 10% of which are singletons. The sequencing used CD4+ T cells sorted from PBMCs, collected 45 days after the yellow fever booster vaccination. Receptors originate from a young man who received the YFV17D yellow fever vaccine. CDR3s leave out the opening cysteine and the closing phenylalanine or tryptophan. A D gene is named only where the DNA matches it firmly.

v_call,j_call,d_call,cdr3_aa
TRBV6-5,TRBJ1-5,-,ASSYPGGPQH
TRBV12-3/TRBV12-4,TRBJ1-1,-,ASSHTGSATEAF
TRBV9,TRBJ1-3,-,ASSVEAAGNTIY
TRBV29-1,TRBJ2-1,-,SVEADLTPNEQF
TRBV7-9,TRBJ1-2,-,ASSYRGEEYGYT
TRBV12-5,TRBJ2-5,-,ASGLVPYGTQY
TRBV4-3,TRBJ1-2,-,ASSLAGTPTIYGYT
TRBV6-6,TRBJ1-4,-,ASSSQGNLGEKLF
TRBV20-1,TRBJ2-3,-,SARDDVTDTQY
TRBV28,TRBJ2-3,-,ASSLMNTQY
TRBV12-3/TRBV12-4,TRBJ2-2,-,ASSLGDVVNTGELF
TRBV6-5,TRBJ1-1,TRBD1,ASSLQGALAEAF
TRBV4-2,TRBJ2-1,TRBD2,ASSQEPQRTSGGYNEQF
TRBV9,TRBJ2-2,TRBD1,ASSVEAGQGAGELF
TRBV5-1,TRBJ2-5,-,ASSFGEVETQY
TRBV6-5,TRBJ2-3,-,ASQGRRGGSDTQY
TRBV7-9,TRBJ1-4,-,ASSLKGKLF
TRBV27,TRBJ1-1,TRBD1,ASSLRQGWGGTEAF
TRBV4-2,TRBJ1-2,-,ASSQSSINYGYT
TRBV12-3/TRBV12-4,TRBJ2-5,TRBD2,ASTVGGGVETQY
TRBV24-1,TRBJ1-5,TRBD1,ATSDRTGPNQPQH
TRBV7-9,TRBJ2-2,TRBD2,ASSRGDFTGELF
TRBV18,TRBJ2-1,-,ASSPREGRNEQF